These 19 T cell receptor beta chains were all obtained from the same sample, sequenced in a study of beta chain features in type 1 diabetes (dated by TCRdb to 2017 to 2018). Points the paper makes about the study in general: Type 1 diabetes patients showed a moderate but significant shortening of TCRB CDR3 length in all four CD4+ subsets.

The protocol used for the library was the immunoSEQ multiplex PCR assay. The entire isolated RNA was reverse transcribed using the High Capacity cDNA Reverse Transcription Kit, and thus expressed TCRB transcripts were sequenced. The immuneACCESS repertoire file appears here via TCRdb, limited to in-frame rearrangements. These files lack a portion of the clones; in checked studies, under half of the deficit traces to unresolved V genes, and the cause of the others is not known. A total of about 250,000 clones appear in this sample, 11% of them only once. The ten biggest clones cover over 0.015% of the sample. No cognate antigen is known for these TCRs. Input material: naive CD4+ T cells from blood. Per the publication, the cell subset or site label means: true naive CD4+ T cells. The receptors were sampled from a man aged 25-40 years with type 1 diabetes.

This chain joins TRBV4-3 and TRBJ1-4, with D possibly matching TRBD1 (6 bases). Germline CDR1 and CDR2: LGHNA and YSLEER. Trimming took 0 bases from V and 5 from J, leaving 13 bases between them. This CDR3 is built from 16 residues. This chain's CDR3 is CASSQDPDSMNEKLFF. CDR3 nucleotides: TGCGCCAGCAGCCAAGATCCGGACAGCATGAATGAAAAACTGTTTTTT.

This rearrangement joins TRBV28 to TRBJ2-1, with 8 bases fitting TRBD2. The CDR3 has 16 amino acids. V lost 6 bases to trimming and J lost 3 bases; unmatched junction nucleotides: 10. Germline assignment: CDR1 MDHEN and CDR2 SYDVKM. The CDR3 bases are TGTGCCAGCAGCCCAATCCTAGCGGGTGACTACAATGAGCAGTTCTTC. This gives the protein CASSPILAGDYNEQFF.

This clone has more than one count but fewer than ten. The chain's CDR3 is CASRDRVIYGYTF. The DNA of the CDR3 is TGTGCCAGCAGGGACAGGGTAATTTATGGCTACACCTTC. The chain carries TRBV2 and TRBJ1-2, with 8 bases lining up with TRBD1. CDR1 SNHLY and CDR2 FYNNEI come from the germline V gene. The CDR3 spans 13 residues. V lost 6 bases and J lost 5; bases outside the gene matches: 5.

J is TRBJ1-1 and V is TRBV7-3; 9 bases line up with TRBD1. The germline V gene encodes CDR1 SGHTA and CDR2 FQGTGA. The CDR3 contains 14 residues. The J segment lost 7 bases and the V segment lost 5 bases, leaving 8 bases of the junction unmatched. The CDR3 bases are TGTGCCAGCAGCCGCCAGGGGACAGGGAGTGAAGCTTTCTTT. It yields the protein CASSRQGTGSEAFF.

A few counts support this clone. The DNA of the CDR3 is TGTGCCAGCAGCTTAGAGTACAGTAGCACAGATACGCAGTATTTT. Protein: CASSLEYSSTDTQYF. This chain uses TRBV7-2 with TRBJ2-3; no firm D call. CDR1 SGHTA and CDR2 FQGNSA come from the germline V gene. The CDR3 length is 15 residues. The V gene lost 1 base and the J gene lost 0 bases, with 8 bases spanning the gap.

This chain links TRBV30 with TRBJ2-5; TRBD1 matches at 7 bases. After removal of 4 bases from V and 4 bases from J, the junction contained 6 bases not matched to a gene. Per the germline V gene, CDR1 is GTSNPN and CDR2 is SVGIG (reference sequence). CDR3 length equals 13 residues. The CDR3 reads CAWTRDSGETQYF. In DNA form, the CDR3 reads TGTGCCTGGACCAGGGACAGTGGAGAGACCCAGTACTTC.

The table lists this clone with a few counts. The rearrangement joins TRBV5-4 to TRBJ2-7; 11 bases line up with TRBD1. The germline V gene has CDR1 SGHNT and CDR2 YYREEE (reference sequence). V lost 2 bases to trimming and J lost 12 bases; unmatched junction nucleotides: 16. This CDR3 comprises 16 residues. The CDR3 protein is CASSLRGGQGEVLRYF. The CDR3 nucleotides read TGTGCCAGCAGCTTACGGGGGGGACAGGGGGAAGTCCTCAGGTACTTC.

This chain uses TRBV4-3 with TRBJ1-5; D gene uncertain. The germline V gene encodes CDR1 LGHNA and CDR2 YSLEER. Trimming shortened V by 1 base and J by 4 bases, and 8 bases separated the two germline ends. This CDR3 region has 14 residues. The CDR3 bases are TGCGCCAGCAGCCAAGGTACGCGGAATCAGCCCCAGCATTTT. Its translation: CASSQGTRNQPQHF.

The chain recombines TRBV28 with TRBJ1-2; a weak D match, TRBD1 (5 bases). This CDR3 spans 14 amino acids. CDR1 is MDHEN and CDR2 is SYDVKM in the germline V gene. Between the trimmed V and J ends, which lost 3 bases and 5 bases, there was a span of 13 bases. CDR3 loop: CASSFQGTLYGYTF. The CDR3 region has the DNA TGTGCCAGCAGTTTCCAGGGCACCCTTTATGGCTACACCTTC.

This clone was seen only a few times. The rearrangement uses TRBV7-2 and TRBJ1-1; D is unclear. The germline gives CDR1 SGHTA, CDR2 FQGNSA. Trimming removed 5 bases from V and 0 bases from J, with 10 bases in between. The CDR3 has 14 residues. The CDR3 spells CASSHAVVNTEAFF. The DNA for the CDR3 is TGTGCCAGCAGCCATGCGGTGGTGAACACTGAAGCTTTCTTT.

CDR3 bases: TGCGCCAGCAGCGATGGGACAGGGAAAGTCGATGGCTACACCTTC. It translates to CASSDGTGKVDGYTF. The V call is TRBV5-1, the J call TRBJ1-2; TRBD1 matches 9 bases. With 4 bases clipped from V and 6 bases from J, the junction kept 10 bases outside the gene matches. CDR1 and CDR2 from the germline V gene are SGHRS and YFSETQ. The CDR3 consists of 15 residues.

The table lists this clone with a few counts. This chain connects TRBV5-6 to TRBJ2-1; 13 nucleotides line up with TRBD2. CDR1 and CDR2 (germline): SGHDT, YYEEEE. There are 16 residues in the CDR3. V gave up 3 bases and J gave up 6 bases; unmatched junction bases: 6. The CDR3 DNA reads as TGTGCCAGCAGCTGGAGACTAGCGGGGGGTCCCAATGAGCAGTTCTTC. Translated: CASSWRLAGGPNEQFF.

This clone was detected a few times. Different DNA sequences within this sample yield the same CDR3. V usage is TRBV9 and J usage is TRBJ1-2, with 7 bases that match TRBD1. Unmatched junction bases numbered 3, after V lost 4 bases and J lost 3 bases. The CDR3 sequence is 13 residues long. Germline V gene data show CDR1 as SGDLS and CDR2 as YYNGEE. CDR3 in DNA: TGTGCCAGCAGCCCCCAGGGGGACTATGGCTACACCTTC. Translated, it gives CASSPQGDYGYTF.

This clone occurred a few times. V gene TRBV5-6 combines with J gene TRBJ2-1; TRBD1 might be the D (6 bases). Trimming left V 4 bases short and J 1 base short, with 15 bases between. The CDR3 extends over 16 amino acids. Germline V gives CDR1 SGHDT, CDR2 YYEEEE. CDR3 coding DNA: TGTGCCAGCAGCCGATCCACAGGGTATTCCTACAATGAGCAGTTCTTC. Amino acids: CASSRSTGYSYNEQFF.

This clone was recorded a few times. The rearrangement links TRBV28 to TRBJ2-7; D gene unclear. The CDR3 is 13 amino acids. V lost 3 bases to trimming and J lost 3 bases, with 9 bases between them. In germline, CDR1 is MDHEN, CDR2 SYDVKM. CDR3 protein: CASSFDTGYEQYF. The CDR3 coding sequence is TGTGCCAGCAGTTTCGATACTGGCTACGAGCAGTACTTC.

This clone was picked up a small number of times. This chain joins TRBV18 and TRBJ1-5; the D is unclear. Trimming took 1 base from V and 0 from J, leaving 7 bases between them. CDR3 length: 15 residues. Per germline, CDR1 KGHSH and CDR2 LQKENI. In nucleotides, the CDR3 is TGTGCCAGCTCACCACAGGGAGCTAGCAATCAGCCCCAGCATTTT. As protein: CASSPQGASNQPQHF.

Of note for this clone: A read error may produce the germline difference seen at one junction end. The V call is TRBV14, the J call TRBJ1-2; D gene uncertain. Germline values: CDR1 SGHDN, CDR2 FVKESK. The CDR3 runs 16 residues. CDR3 coding DNA: TGTGCCAGCAGCCACCAAGGGCGGGGAGTGGACTACGGCTACACCTTC. Protein product: CASSHQGRGVDYGYTF. Based on the CDR3 plus reference TRBV14 and TRBJ1-2, the full variable domain is EAGVTQFPSHSVIEKGQTVTLRCDPISGHDNLYWYRRVMGKEIKFLLHFVKESKQDESGMPNNRFLAERTGGTYSTLKVQPAELEDSGVYFCASSHQGRGVDYGYTFGSGTRLTVV.

This clone was recorded a few times. The rearrangement links TRBV2 to TRBJ2-5; the match to TRBD1 covers 8 bases. In germline, CDR1 is SNHLY, CDR2 FYNNEI. Germline trimming cut 6 bases from V and 2 bases from J; bases unmatched to any gene: 2. The CDR3 sequence is 13 residues long. The DNA of the CDR3 is TGTGCCAGCAGGACAGGGGAACAAGAGACCCAGTACTTC. This codes for CASRTGEQETQYF. Complete variable domain (other parts from reference TRBV2 and TRBJ2-5): EPEVTQTPSHQVTQMGQEVILRCVPISNHLYFYWYRQILGQKVEFLVSFYNNEISEKSEIFDDQFSVERPDGSNFTLKIRSTKLEDSAMYFCASRTGEQETQYFGPGTRLLVL.

This clone was counted only a few times. The chain uses TRBV5-1 and TRBJ1-6; D is undetermined. Deletions cut 1 base from V and 8 bases from J, with 7 bases between. Germline assignment: CDR1 SGHRS and CDR2 YFSETQ. This CDR3 comprises 13 residues. The CDR3 region is CASSLSTDSPLHF. Written as DNA, the CDR3 is TGCGCCAGCAGCTTGTCCACGGATTCACCCCTCCACTTT.